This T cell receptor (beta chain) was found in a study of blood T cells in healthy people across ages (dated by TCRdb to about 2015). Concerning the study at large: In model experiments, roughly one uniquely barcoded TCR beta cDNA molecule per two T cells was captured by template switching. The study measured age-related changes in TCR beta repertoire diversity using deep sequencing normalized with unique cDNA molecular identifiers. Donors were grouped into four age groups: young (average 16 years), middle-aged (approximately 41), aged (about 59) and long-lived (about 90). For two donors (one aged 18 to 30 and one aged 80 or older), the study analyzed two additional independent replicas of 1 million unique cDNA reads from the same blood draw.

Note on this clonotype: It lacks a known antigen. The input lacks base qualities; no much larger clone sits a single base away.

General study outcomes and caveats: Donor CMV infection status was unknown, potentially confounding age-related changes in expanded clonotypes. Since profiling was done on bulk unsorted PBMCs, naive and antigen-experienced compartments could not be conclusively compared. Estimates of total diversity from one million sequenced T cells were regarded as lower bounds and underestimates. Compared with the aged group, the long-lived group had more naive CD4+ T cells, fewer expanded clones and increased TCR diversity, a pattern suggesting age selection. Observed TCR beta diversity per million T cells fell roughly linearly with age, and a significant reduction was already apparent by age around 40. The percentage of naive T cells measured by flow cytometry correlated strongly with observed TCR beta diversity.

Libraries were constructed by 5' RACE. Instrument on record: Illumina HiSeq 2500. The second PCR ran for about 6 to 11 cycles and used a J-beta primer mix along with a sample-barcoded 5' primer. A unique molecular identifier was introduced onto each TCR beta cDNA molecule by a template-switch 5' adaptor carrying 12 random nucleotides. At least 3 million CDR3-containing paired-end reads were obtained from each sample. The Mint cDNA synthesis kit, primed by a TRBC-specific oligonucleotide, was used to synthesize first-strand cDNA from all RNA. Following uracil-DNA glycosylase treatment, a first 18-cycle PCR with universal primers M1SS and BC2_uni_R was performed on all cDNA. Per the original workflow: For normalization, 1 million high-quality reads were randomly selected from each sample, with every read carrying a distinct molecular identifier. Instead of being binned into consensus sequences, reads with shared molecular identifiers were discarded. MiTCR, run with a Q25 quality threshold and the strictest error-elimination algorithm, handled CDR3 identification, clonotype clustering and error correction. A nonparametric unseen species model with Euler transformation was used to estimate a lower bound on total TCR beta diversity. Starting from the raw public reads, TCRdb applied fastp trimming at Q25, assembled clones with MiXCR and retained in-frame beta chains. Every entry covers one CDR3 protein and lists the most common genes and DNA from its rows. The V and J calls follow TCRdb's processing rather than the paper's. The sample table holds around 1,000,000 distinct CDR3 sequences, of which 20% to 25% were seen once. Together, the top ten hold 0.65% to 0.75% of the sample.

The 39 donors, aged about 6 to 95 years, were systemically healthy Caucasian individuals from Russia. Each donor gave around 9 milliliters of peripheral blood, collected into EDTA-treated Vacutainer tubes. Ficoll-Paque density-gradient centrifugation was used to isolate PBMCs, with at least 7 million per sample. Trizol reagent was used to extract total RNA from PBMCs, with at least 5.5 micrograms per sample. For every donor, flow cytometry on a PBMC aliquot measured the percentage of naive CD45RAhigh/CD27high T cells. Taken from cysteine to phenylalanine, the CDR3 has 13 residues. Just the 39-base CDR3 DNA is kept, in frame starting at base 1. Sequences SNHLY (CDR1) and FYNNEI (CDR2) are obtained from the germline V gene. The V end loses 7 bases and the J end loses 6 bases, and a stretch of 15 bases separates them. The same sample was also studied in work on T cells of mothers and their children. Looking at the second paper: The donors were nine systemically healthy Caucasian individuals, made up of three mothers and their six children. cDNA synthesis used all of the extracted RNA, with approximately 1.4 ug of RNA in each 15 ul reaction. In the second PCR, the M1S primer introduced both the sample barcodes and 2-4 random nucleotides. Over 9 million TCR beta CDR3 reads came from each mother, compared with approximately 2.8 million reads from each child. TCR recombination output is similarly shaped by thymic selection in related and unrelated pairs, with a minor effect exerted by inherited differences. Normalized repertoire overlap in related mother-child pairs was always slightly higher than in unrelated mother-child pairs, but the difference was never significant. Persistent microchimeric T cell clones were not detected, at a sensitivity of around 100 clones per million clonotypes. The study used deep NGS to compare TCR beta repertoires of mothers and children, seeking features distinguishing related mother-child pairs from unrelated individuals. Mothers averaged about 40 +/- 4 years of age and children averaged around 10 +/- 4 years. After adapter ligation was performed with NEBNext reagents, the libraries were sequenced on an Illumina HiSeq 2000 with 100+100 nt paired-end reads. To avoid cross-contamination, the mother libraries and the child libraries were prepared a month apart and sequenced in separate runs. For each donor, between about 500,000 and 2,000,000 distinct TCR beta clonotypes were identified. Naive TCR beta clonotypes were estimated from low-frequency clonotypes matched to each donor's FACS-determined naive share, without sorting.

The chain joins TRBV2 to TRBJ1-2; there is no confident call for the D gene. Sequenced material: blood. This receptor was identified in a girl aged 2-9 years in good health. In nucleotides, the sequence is TGTGCCAGCACTAGAACAGCGGCTGATGGCTACACCTTC. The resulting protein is CASTRTAADGYTF.